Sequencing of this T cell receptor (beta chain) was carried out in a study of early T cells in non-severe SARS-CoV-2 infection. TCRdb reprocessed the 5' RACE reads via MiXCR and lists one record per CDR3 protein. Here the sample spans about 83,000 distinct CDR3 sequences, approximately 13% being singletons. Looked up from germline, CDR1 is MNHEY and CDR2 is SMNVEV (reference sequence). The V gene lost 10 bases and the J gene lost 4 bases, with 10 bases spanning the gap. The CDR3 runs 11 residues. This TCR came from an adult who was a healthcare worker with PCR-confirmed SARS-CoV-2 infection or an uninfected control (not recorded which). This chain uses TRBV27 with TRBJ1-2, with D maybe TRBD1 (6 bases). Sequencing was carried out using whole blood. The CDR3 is CATGTLYGYTF. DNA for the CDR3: TGTGCCACCGGGACACTCTATGGCTACACCTTC.